A single T cell receptor beta chain is shown here with its context. Its antigen is still unknown. This may stem from a read error, because a much larger clone lies one nucleotide away. Here the CDR3 omits its conserved ending phenylalanine or tryptophan, so a read error is the likely source. The data were taken from a study of molecular identifiers for immune sequencing clone quantification. Study outcomes and limitations: Clonotypes topping 20 RNA copies carried over 97% of effector molecules but under 1% of naive ones.

The bulk TCR libraries were made with methods described before and with listed TCR primers. One entry per CDR3 protein, called by TCRdb with MiXCR from the PCR reads. In the table there are 60,000 to 70,000 distinct CDR3 sequences, around a sixth of which are singletons. Source material for naive CD8 libraries was roughly 18,000 to 1,100,000 sorted cells, with 10%, 30% or 50% RNA. The sorting of naive CD8 T cells used the CD8+CD4-CCR7+CD45RA+ phenotype. The CDR3 spans 15 residues. V lost 5 bases to trimming and J lost 10 bases, with 21 bases between them. Sequenced material: naive CD8+ T cells from blood, with Jurkat cell RNA spiked in. Subset indicated: FACS-sorted CD8+CD4-CCR7+CD45RA+ naive T cells. The chain uses TRBV12-3 or TRBV12-4 and TRBJ2-1, with D possibly matching TRBD1 (6 bases). The clonotype was recovered from a human donor in good health. Some libraries in this study had Jurkat cell RNA spiked in. The CDR3 DNA sequence: TGTGCCAGCAGTCCCCCTGGGGGCGGCATCATGGAGCAGTTCTCC. It yields the protein CASSPPGGGIMEQFS.